These T cell receptor beta chains were read from a single sample in a study of blood T cells in healthy people across ages. TCRdb reprocessed the 5' RACE reads via MiXCR and lists one record per CDR3 protein. The profile shows approximately 900,000 distinct CDR3 sequences, around 49% of them singletons. Material: blood. These receptors were collected from a man aged 25-45 years in good health. Both conserved end residues are part of each CDR3.

J: TRBJ1-1; V: TRBV4-1; CDR3: CASSQEVSFGPFF
J: .; V: TRBV7-9; CDR3: CASSHDRADEQYF
J: TRBJ2-6; V: TRBV29-1; CDR3: CSVPTGLSGANVLTF
J: TRBJ1-4; V: TRBV4-1; CDR3: CASSRDSPKEKLFF
J: TRBJ2-3; V: TRBV9; CDR3: CASSPNAIITDTQYF
J: TRBJ2-7; V: TRBV28; CDR3: CASSRPLYEQYF
J: TRBJ2-1; V: TRBV20-1; CDR3: CSARDLNGFSYNEQFF
J: TRBJ1-5; V: TRBV20-1; CDR3: CSAGGRKSNQPQHF
J: TRBJ2-7; V: TRBV29-1; CDR3: CSVVRLLSYEQYF
J: TRBJ1-2; V: TRBV29-1; CDR3: CSVAIGNGYTF
J: TRBJ1-6; V: TRBV7-2; CDR3: CASSFRGTGYNSPLHF
J: TRBJ1-4; V: TRBV12-3/TRBV12-4; CDR3: CASSQGQARTNEKLFF
J: TRBJ2-1; V: TRBV27; CDR3: CASGRGGRNEQFF
J: TRBJ2-5; V: TRBV5-1; CDR3: CASSPGSGGETQYF
J: TRBJ2-1; V: TRBV7-2; CDR3: CASSFAQYNEQFF
J: TRBJ2-1; V: TRBV11-3; CDR3: CASSLGPNEQFF
J: .; V: TRBV20-1; CDR3: CSARRTGEYEQYF
J: TRBJ1-1; V: TRBV7-9; CDR3: CASSLGRGKVNTEAFF
J: TRBJ2-1; V: TRBV24-1; CDR3: CATGETGVQGEQFF
J: TRBJ2-1; V: TRBV27; CDR3: CASRPRSDRGVLGEQFF
J: TRBJ2-5; V: TRBV12-3/TRBV12-4; CDR3: CASSSTSETQYF
J: TRBJ2-3; V: TRBV6-5; CDR3: CASSRGLAGGEDTQYF
J: TRBJ2-3; V: TRBV6-2/TRBV6-3; CDR3: CASSQTRGAGLNTQYF
J: TRBJ1-2; V: TRBV4-2; CDR3: CASSQDLTRPGGGYTF
J: TRBJ1-2; V: TRBV5-1; CDR3: CASSLPSGGQNGYTF
J: TRBJ2-7; V: TRBV2; CDR3: CASRLDRGREQYF
J: TRBJ2-1; V: TRBV15; CDR3: CATSREGSTYNEQFF
J: TRBJ2-7; V: TRBV27; CDR3: CASASSGEEQYF
J: TRBJ2-3; V: TRBV27; CDR3: CASSPWGSPDTQYF
J: TRBJ2-4; V: TRBV28; CDR3: CASGLGAKNIQYF
J: TRBJ2-3; V: TRBV20-1; CDR3: CSARDIGLAGGQTDTQYF
J: TRBJ2-1; V: TRBV9; CDR3: CASSTRTGDNEQFF
J: TRBJ2-7; V: TRBV18; CDR3: CASSPNRGDDEQYF
J: TRBJ2-1; V: TRBV6-5; CDR3: CASSSSRGQGGSYNEQFF
J: TRBJ1-1; V: TRBV4-1; CDR3: CASSQRGGGVEAFF
J: TRBJ2-3; V: TRBV7-8; CDR3: CASSLSSGGRTDTQYF
J: TRBJ1-4; V: TRBV12-3/TRBV12-4; CDR3: CASSLGAGEYEKLFF
J: TRBJ2-1; V: TRBV12-3/TRBV12-4; CDR3: CASSRNEQFF
J: TRBJ2-3; V: TRBV6-2/TRBV6-3; CDR3: CASSPGSRSGTDTQYF
J: TRBJ2-4; V: TRBV20-1; CDR3: CSAPRTPAKNIQYF
J: TRBJ2-5; V: TRBV12-3/TRBV12-4; CDR3: CASSFGQEETQYF
J: TRBJ1-1; V: TRBV3-1; CDR3: CASSQGSRTEAFF
J: TRBJ2-3; V: TRBV6-6; CDR3: CASTWLGGLGDTQYF
J: TRBJ1-1; V: TRBV5-1; CDR3: CASSLTGGLDTEAFF
J: TRBJ1-2; V: TRBV25-1; CDR3: CASSARTNTF
J: TRBJ2-1; V: TRBV4-2; CDR3: CASSQDNGDEQFF
J: TRBJ2-2; V: TRBV9; CDR3: CASSPSEGRGRTGELFF
J: TRBJ2-5; V: TRBV4-3; CDR3: CASSPGRFQETQYF
J: TRBJ2-1; V: TRBV2; CDR3: CASSPSGDLTGYNEQFF
J: TRBJ2-7; V: TRBV27; CDR3: CASSSTVTEQYF
J: TRBJ2-3; V: TRBV12-3/TRBV12-4; CDR3: CASSSGRAGTQYF
J: TRBJ2-1; V: TRBV7-2; CDR3: CASSPTTYNEQFF